These T cell receptor beta chains were read from a single sample in a study of cytomegalovirus exposure and HLA in healthy donors. Produced via immunoSEQ multiplex PCR; TCRdb's table is partial and in-frame only. The sample yields 150,000 to 200,000 clones, roughly 82% seen once. The sample comprised PBMCs. The receptors here all came from a woman between 50 and 59 years old in good health and CMV-seronegative. Each CDR3 is given with its conserved first and last residue. Fields, in order: V gene, CDR3 length, J gene, CDR3 protein.

TRBV9	15	TRBJ2-3	CASSVVSGLTDTQYF
TRBV11-2	19	TRBJ2-3	CASSLRTGTSGRSTDTQYF
TRBV18	16	TRBJ2-1	CASSPPRTSEYNEQFF
TRBV18	15	TRBJ1-5	CASSPLGQGDQPQHF
TRBV27	12	TRBJ2-1	CASSQGGFEQFF
TRBV4-1	16	TRBJ2-5	CASSQTLSGTQETQYF
TRBV19	15	TRBJ2-7	CASSDKHRGQNEQYF
TRBV5-5	16	TRBJ2-3	CASRKELGTGHDTQYF
TRBV5-1	15	TRBJ2-5	CASSPGQLGGETQYF
TRBV7-3	15	TRBJ2-1	CASSPRHSSYNEQFF
TRBV6-1	16	TRBJ1-4	CASSEYLFRGNEKLFF
TRBV14	17	TRBJ2-1	CASSQRQGALNYNEQFF
TRBV10-3	16	TRBJ2-7	CAISGGGAGRKYEQYF
TRBV28	12	TRBJ1-1	CAIRQGGTEAFF
TRBV9	13	TRBJ1-5	CASSVDLSQPQHF
TRBV29-1	13	TRBJ2-7	CSVVETGGYEQYF
TRBV28	17	TRBJ2-3	CASSLPVTGTVTDTQYF
TRBV28	12	TRBJ1-1	CATNGGWTEAFF
TRBV27	14	TRBJ2-7	CASSLGQGGYEQYF
TRBV5-8	15	TRBJ2-5	CASSFGLAGGETQYF